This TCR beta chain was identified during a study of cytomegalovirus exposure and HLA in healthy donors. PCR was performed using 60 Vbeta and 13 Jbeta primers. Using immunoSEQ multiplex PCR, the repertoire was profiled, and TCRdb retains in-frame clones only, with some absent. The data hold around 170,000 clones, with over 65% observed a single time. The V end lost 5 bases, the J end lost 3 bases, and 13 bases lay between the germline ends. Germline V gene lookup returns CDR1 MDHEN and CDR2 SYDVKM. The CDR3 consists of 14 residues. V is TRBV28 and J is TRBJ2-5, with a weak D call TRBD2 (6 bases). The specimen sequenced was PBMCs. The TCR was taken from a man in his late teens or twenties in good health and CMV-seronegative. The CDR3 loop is CASSPRDGEETQYF. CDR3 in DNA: TGTGCCAGCAGTCCGCGGGACGGTGAAGAGACCCAGTACTTC.